A single sample gave rise to the 18 T cell receptor beta chains below, sequenced in a study of blood T cell repertoires in COVID-19. The repertoire was sequenced with immunoSEQ multiplex PCR; TCRdb's copy has only in-frame clones and lacks some. This table holds some 180,000 clones, roughly four fifths found once. Material: peripheral blood. The receptors originated from a woman older than 75 with COVID-19, enrolled during active disease.

The V gene is TRBV3-1 (or the pseudogene TRBV3-2), the J gene TRBJ2-1, with D hard to call. Per the germline V gene, CDR1 is LGHDT and CDR2 is YNNKEL (reference sequence). V was clipped by 2 bases and J by 0 bases, with 11 bases between them. The CDR3 is 16 amino acids. The chain's CDR3 is CASSQLAWSSYNEQFF. The CDR3 DNA sequence: TGTGCCAGCAGCCAATTGGCCTGGAGCTCCTACAATGAGCAGTTCTTC.

V gene TRBV18 combines with J gene TRBJ2-1, with unresolved D. Trimming removed 0 bases from V and 4 bases from J, with 16 bases in between. The CDR3 loop spans 17 amino acids. Per the germline V gene, CDR1 is KGHSH and CDR2 is LQKENI. This chain's CDR3 is CASSPPGSSRNYNEQFF. The CDR3 DNA reads TGTGCCAGCTCACCACCGGGCTCCTCCCGCAATTACAATGAGCAGTTCTTC. The whole variable domain, remainder taken from reference TRBV18 and TRBJ2-1, is NAGVMQNPRHLVRRRGQEARLRCSPMKGHSHVYWYRQLPEEGLKFMVYLQKENIIDESGMPKERFSAEFPKEGPSILRIQQVVRGDSAAYFCASSPPGSSRNYNEQFFGPGTRLTVL.

The chain recombines TRBV7-3 with TRBJ2-1; TRBD2 matches at 9 bases. The CDR3 totals 15 residues. V was pared by 2 bases and J by 2 bases, with 1 base of the junction left unmatched. Germline V lookup: CDR1 SGHTA, CDR2 FQGTGA. The CDR3 is CASSLGGGAYNEQFF. The CDR3 nucleotides read TGTGCCAGCAGCTTAGGCGGGGGGGCCTACAATGAGCAGTTCTTC. The whole variable domain, remainder taken from reference TRBV7-3 and TRBJ2-1, is GAGVSQTPSNKVTEKGKYVELRCDPISGHTALYWYRQSLGQGPEFLIYFQGTGAADDSGLPNDRFFAVRPEGSVSTLKIQRTERGDSAVYLCASSLGGGAYNEQFFGPGTRLTVL.

This chain uses TRBV6-5 with TRBJ2-7, with a possible D match to TRBD1 (5 bases). V was pared by 0 bases and J by 4 bases, with 10 bases between. CDR3 length: 14 amino acids. The germline V gene encodes CDR1 MNHEY and CDR2 SVGAGI. CDR3 sequence: CASSYSGAGYEQYF. CDR3 bases: TGTGCCAGCAGTTACTCTGGGGCCGGGTACGAGCAGTACTTC.

Remarks on this clone: Distinct nucleotide sequences in the sample also encode this CDR3. The V gene is TRBV6-2 or TRBV6-3, the J gene TRBJ2-5; D gene ambiguous. The germline gives CDR1 MNHEY, CDR2 SVGEGT. V was shortened by 6 bases and J by 5 bases, with 10 bases between the two germline ends. This CDR3 spans 12 amino acids. Written as DNA, the CDR3 is TGTGCCAGCAGCTCTTCCGGGGAGACCCAGTACTTC. Its translation: CASSSSGETQYF.

The chain couples TRBV6-5 to TRBJ1-1; D might be TRBD1 (6 bases). Germline loops: CDR1 MNHEY, CDR2 SVGAGI. The CDR3 is made up of 14 amino acids. The ends were cut back, 1 base at V and 2 bases at J, with 8 bases in the middle. CDR3 protein: CASSYYRANTEAFF. CDR3 DNA: TGTGCCAGCAGTTACTACAGGGCCAACACTGAAGCTTTCTTT.

V gene TRBV7-9 combines with J gene TRBJ2-3; 10 bases map to TRBD2. The CDR3 length is 14 residues. J lost 9 bases, V lost 4 bases, and 7 bases had no gene match. Germline V CDR1 and CDR2: SEHNR, FQNEAQ (reference sequence). CDR3 loop: CASSSADSGGTQYF. The CDR3 region has the DNA TGTGCCAGCAGCTCCGCCGATAGCGGGGGGACGCAGTATTTT.

This rearrangement joins TRBV27 to TRBJ2-5; 9 nucleotides line up with TRBD2. The CDR3 is 15 residues long. Germline-derived CDR1 and CDR2 are MNHEY and SMNVEV (reference sequence). V lost 2 bases and J lost 1; bases outside the gene matches: 2. In nucleotides, the CDR3 is TGTGCCAGCAGTTTACTAGCGGGGACCCAAGAGACCCAGTACTTC. Protein: CASSLLAGTQETQYF.

A note on this clone: Within the sample, other DNA sequences also encode this same CDR3. The genes are TRBV6-5 and TRBJ1-2; no reliable D call. This CDR3 is 15 amino acids long. V was pared by 0 bases and J by 0 bases, with 8 bases between. CDR1 MNHEY and CDR2 SVGAGI come from the germline V gene. The CDR3 nucleotides are TGTGCCAGCAGTTACTCCCGAGGAGCTAACTATGGCTACACCTTC. This sequence encodes CASSYSRGANYGYTF.

CDR3 in amino acids: CASSFDGAEAFF. The CDR3 region has the DNA TGTGCCAGCAGTTTTGACGGGGCTGAAGCTTTCTTT. The chain recombines TRBV7-9 with TRBJ1-1; D gene unclear. The CDR3 spans 12 residues. Germline assignment: CDR1 SEHNR and CDR2 FQNEAQ (reference sequence). V was shortened by 6 bases and J by 6 bases, with 11 bases between the two germline ends.

The chain employs TRBV5-4 and TRBJ1-5, with D unclear. V lost 1 base and J lost 7, with 6 bases in between. The germline gives CDR1 SGHNT, CDR2 YYREEE (reference sequence). This CDR3 is 12 amino acids long. CDR3 in DNA: TGTGCCAGCAGCTTGCGAGGGCAGCCCCAGCATTTT. This gives the protein CASSLRGQPQHF. The variable domain in full, with the rest retrieved from reference TRBV5-4 and TRBJ1-5, is ETGVTQSPTHLIKTRGQQVTLRCSSQSGHNTVSWYQQALGQGPQFIFQYYREEENGRGNFPPRFSGLQFPNYSSELNVNALELDDSALYLCASSLRGQPQHFGDGTRLSIL.

The genes are TRBV5-4 and TRBJ1-1; D is possibly TRBD1 (6 bases). Germline V lookup: CDR1 SGHNT, CDR2 YYREEE (reference sequence). The CDR3 loop spans 13 amino acids. Between the trimmed V and J ends, which lost 2 bases and 5 bases, there was a span of 10 bases. The chain's CDR3 is CASSFQGHTEAFF. The CDR3 DNA reads TGTGCCAGCAGCTTCCAGGGGCATACTGAAGCTTTCTTT.

The V gene is TRBV19, the J gene TRBJ1-1; TRBD1 agrees at 12 bases. The V gene end was trimmed by 3 bases and the J gene end by 4 bases; junction bases not matched to a gene: 6. The CDR3 has 16 amino acids. The germline CDR1 and CDR2 sequences are LNHDA and SQIVND (reference sequence). Here the CDR3 reads CASSMRDRGPATEAFF. CDR3 nucleotide sequence: TGTGCCAGTAGTATGAGGGACAGGGGGCCCGCCACTGAAGCTTTCTTT.

The chain uses TRBV21-1 and TRBJ2-7; the D segment call TRBD1 is taken from the table without a DNA check. TRBV21-1 is a pseudogene segment. CDR3 length: 16 amino acids. CDR3 residues: CASSKSAGGRDYEQYF. The CDR3 DNA sequence: TGTGCCAGCAGCAAATCCGCAGGGGGCAGGGATTACGAGCAGTACTTC.

This chain connects TRBV30 to TRBJ1-1, with 7 positions matching TRBD1. CDR3 length: 13 residues. Germline values: CDR1 GTSNPN, CDR2 SVGIG (reference sequence). The trim removed 0 bases at V and 7 bases at J, leaving 5 bases unmatched. CDR3 in amino acids: CAWSVGQGVEAFF. The CDR3 nucleotides read TGTGCCTGGAGTGTAGGGCAGGGGGTTGAAGCTTTCTTT.

This chain uses TRBV30 with TRBJ2-7; the D gene is possibly TRBD1 (6 bases). The CDR3 totals 14 residues. The V gene lost 3 bases and the J gene lost 3 bases, with 15 bases spanning the gap. Germline V gene lookup returns CDR1 GTSNPN and CDR2 SVGIG (reference sequence). The CDR3 sequence is CAWRKTGTSYEQYF. The CDR3 DNA follows: TGTGCCTGGAGGAAAACCGGGACAAGCTACGAGCAGTACTTC.

In DNA, the CDR3 is TGTGCCTGGATGGGGGGACTCGGCCGCGGCGCGATTCAGTACTTC. This encodes CAWMGGLGRGAIQYF. The gene calls are TRBV30 and TRBJ2-4, with D possibly TRBD2 on 6 matching bases. The CDR3 has 15 amino acids. Trimming left V 4 bases short and J 10 bases short, with 23 bases between. Per germline, CDR1 GTSNPN and CDR2 SVGIG (reference sequence).

Remarks on this clone: The sample carries other DNA sequences with the same CDR3. J is TRBJ1-2 and V is TRBV7-2, with 10 bases identical to TRBD1. The V gene's germline CDR1 is SGHTA and CDR2 FQGNSA. The CDR3 loop spans 18 amino acids. The V and J ends lost 5 bases and 3 bases, in that order; junction bases with no gene match: 15. The CDR3 sequence: CASSSLTGGATVYYGYTF. The DNA for the CDR3 is TGTGCCAGCAGCAGCCTGACAGGGGGCGCTACCGTTTACTATGGCTACACCTTC.